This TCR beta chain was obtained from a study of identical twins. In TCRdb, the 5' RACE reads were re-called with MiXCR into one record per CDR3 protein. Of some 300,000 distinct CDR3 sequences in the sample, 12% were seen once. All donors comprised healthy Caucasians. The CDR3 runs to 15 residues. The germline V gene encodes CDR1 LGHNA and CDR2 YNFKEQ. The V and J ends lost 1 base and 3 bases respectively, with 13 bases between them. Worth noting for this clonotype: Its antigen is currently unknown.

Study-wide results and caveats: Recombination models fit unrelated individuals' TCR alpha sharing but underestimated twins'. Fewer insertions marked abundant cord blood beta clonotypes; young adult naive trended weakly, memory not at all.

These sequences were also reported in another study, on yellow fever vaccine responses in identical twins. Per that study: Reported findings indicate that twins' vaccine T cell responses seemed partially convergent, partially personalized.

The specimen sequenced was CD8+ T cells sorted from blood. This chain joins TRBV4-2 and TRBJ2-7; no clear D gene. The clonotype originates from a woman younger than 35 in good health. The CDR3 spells CASSQGRYYRYEQYF. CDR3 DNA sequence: TGTGCCAGCAGCCAAGGTCGATACTATCGCTACGAGCAGTACTTC.